This TCR beta chain was captured in a study of OX40 agonist ivuxolimab in advanced cancers. As for the study in general: Patients' therapy was ivuxolimab, an antibody that acts as an agonist of OX40 (CD134). Every 2 weeks, patients received ivuxolimab intravenously, dosed at 0.01 to 10 mg/kg.

In regard to this clone: The antigen remains undetermined.

Assay used: immunoSEQ multiplex PCR; TCRdb lists only in-frame clones, some missing. The sample records some 67,000 clones, around 88% being singletons. Study results and limitations: There were also nonresponders showing low normalized T-cell clonal expansion. There was clonal expansion of CD4+ and CD8+ blood T cells by week 6 at 0.1 to 3.0 mg/kg.

The CDR3 is 14 residues long. V was pared by 8 bases and J by 4 bases, with 8 bases of the junction left unmatched. CDR1 and CDR2 from the germline V gene are MDHEN and SYDVKM. The input for sequencing was CD4+ or CD8+ T cells sorted from blood, taken in a trial of the OX40 agonist ivuxolimab. The chain has TRBV28 and TRBJ2-5; 9 nucleotides match TRBD2. This clonotype was obtained from an adult with an advanced solid tumor such as melanoma, head and neck, liver or kidney cancer. DNA of the CDR3: TGTGCCAGCGGCCGAGTAGCGGGGGTAGAGACCCAGTACTTC. This sequence encodes CASGRVAGVETQYF. Full variable domain (missing parts from reference TRBV28 and TRBJ2-5): DVKVTQSSRYLVKRTGEKVFLECVQDMDHENMFWYRQDPGLGLRLIYFSYDVKMKEKGDIPEGYSVSREKKERFSLILESASTNQTSMYLCASGRVAGVETQYFGPGTRLLVL.